This T cell receptor (delta chain) was identified during a study of Vδ1+ human thymocytes. The CDR3 has 18 residues. The germline gives CDR1 TSWWSYY, CDR2 QGS. J gave up 5 bases and V 5 bases, and 18 bases lay outside the gene matches. For this clone: Its antigen is not known.

RNA was extracted from the cells and then reverse transcribed. Multiplex PCR used pooled V-gene forward primers and a constant-region reverse primer to amplify CDR3s. TCRdb processed the multiplex PCR reads again with the CATT caller. The sample holds 21,000 or so delta-chain clones, over 7% seen once. Study results and limitations: Thymic TRG and TRD repertoires appeared highly polyclonal, with Gaussian CDR3 length distributions.

The genes are TRDV1 and TRDJ1; 9 bases fit TRDD3. This clonotype originated in a child under two years old who had congenital heart surgery. The sequenced sample was Vdelta1+ gamma-delta thymocytes from the thymus. The subset denotes: FACS-sorted CD3+ TCRalphabeta- TCRVdelta1+ TCRVdelta2- thymocytes. The CDR3 region is CALGKTGLPFTGGDKLIF. In DNA, the CDR3 is TGTGCTCTTGGGAAAACCGGCCTTCCGTTCACTGGGGGAGATAAACTCATCTTT.